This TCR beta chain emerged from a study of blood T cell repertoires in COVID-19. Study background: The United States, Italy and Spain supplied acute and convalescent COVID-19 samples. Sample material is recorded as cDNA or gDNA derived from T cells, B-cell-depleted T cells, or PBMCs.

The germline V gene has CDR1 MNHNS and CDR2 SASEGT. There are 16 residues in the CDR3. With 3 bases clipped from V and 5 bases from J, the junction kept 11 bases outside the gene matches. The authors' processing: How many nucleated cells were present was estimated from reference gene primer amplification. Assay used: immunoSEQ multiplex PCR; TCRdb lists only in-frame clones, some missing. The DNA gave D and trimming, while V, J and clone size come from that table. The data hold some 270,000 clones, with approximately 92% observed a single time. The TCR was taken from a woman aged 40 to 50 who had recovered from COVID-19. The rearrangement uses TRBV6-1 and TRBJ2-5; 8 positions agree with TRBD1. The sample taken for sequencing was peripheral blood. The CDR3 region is CASSDVIPGGSETQYF. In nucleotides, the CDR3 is TGTGCCAGCAGTGACGTAATCCCAGGGGGCAGTGAGACCCAGTACTTC.